The subject of this entry is one T cell receptor beta chain. The antigen remains undetermined. Given a much more abundant clone one base away, this may be a read error. Trimming stripped 4 bases from V and 5 bases from J, with 14 bases between. This CDR3 has 14 residues. CDR1 LNHDA and CDR2 SQIVND come from the germline V gene (reference sequence). The data were taken from a study of T and B cells in COVID-19 patients. On the study more broadly: Active-infection patients were older, median 67 years, than recovered patients, median about 37 years.

BIOMED2 TRB-A/B primer pools were used in multiplex TRB PCR. MiXCR, applied by TCRdb to the multiplex PCR reads, yields one record per CDR3 protein. The repertoire holds 1,400 to 1,500 distinct CDR3 sequences, with roughly 27% as singletons. Blood genomic DNA input for TRB amplification was about 240-550 ng. The study's findings and limits: CD4+, regulatory T cell, CD8+ and sorted SARS-CoV-2-responsive or tetramer+ T cells were not yet sequenced. Patients with COVID-19 reportedly showed strongly skewed T cell receptor beta variable and joining gene usage. Highly clonal in active COVID-19, TRB repertoires exceeded healthy-donor diversity and richness at recovery.

The receptor comes from a human donor with active COVID-19. The sequenced sample consisted of blood. V usage is TRBV19 and J usage is TRBJ1-2, with a tentative D call TRBD1 (6 bases). The CDR3 sequence is CASSTTGIQYGYTF. In DNA form, the CDR3 reads TGTGCCAGTAGTACAACAGGGATACAGTATGGCTACACCTTC.